These 27 T cell receptor beta chains were sequenced from one sample in a study of PD-L1 blockade in urothelial cancer (dated by TCRdb to 2016 to 2017). The library was prepared using the immunoSEQ multiplex PCR assay. Drawn from immuneACCESS, this table holds only the in-frame rearrangements with V and J called that TCRdb kept. Clones are partly lost; checked studies trace under half to an unresolved V gene and leave the rest unexplained. Recorded for this sample are about 88,000 clones; over 90% of them occurred a single time. The ten largest clonotypes hold approximately 9% of the sample. Source: PBMCs, taken around atezolizumab (anti-PD-L1) treatment. The source is a man aged 55 to 69 with urothelial cancer.

The chain is built from TRBV19 and TRBJ2-5; tentatively, D is TRBD1 (5 bases). The CDR3 has 15 amino acids. V lost 3 bases and J 1 base, leaving 12 bases between the germline ends. From germline, CDR1 is LNHDA and CDR2 SQIVND (reference sequence). The CDR3 here is CASSIKTGVQETQYF. CDR3 coding DNA: TGTGCCAGTAGTATCAAAACAGGTGTCCAAGAGACCCAGTACTTC.

The CDR3 sequence: CAWSRRTGSYGYTF. The CDR3 coding sequence is TGTGCCTGGAGTCGACGGACTGGGAGCTATGGCTACACCTTC. The chain uses TRBV30 and TRBJ1-2; D is uncertain. V was cut by 2 bases and J by 4 bases, with 14 bases left in between. The CDR3 has 14 residues. The germline V gene encodes CDR1 GTSNPN and CDR2 SVGIG (reference sequence).

A remark on this clone: At one of its ends the junction is not consistent with the germline gene, which may arise from a read error. The chain has TRBV30 and TRBJ2-3; 10 bases are a match to TRBD2. In germline, CDR1 is GTSNPN, CDR2 SVGIG (reference sequence). There are 14 residues in the CDR3. As DNA, the CDR3 is TGTGCCGGGAGGGGAAGCGGGAGGGTAGATACGCAGTATTTT. The encoded protein is CAGRGSGRVDTQYF.

The V and J genes are TRBV7-8 and TRBJ2-3; weak D call: TRBD2 (5 bases). Germline-derived CDR1 and CDR2 are SGHVS and FQNEAQ. CDR3 length equals 14 residues. V was trimmed by 1 base and J by 6 bases, leaving 11 bases between them. CDR3 bases: TGTGCCAGCAGCTTAGATCTGGGAGCGGATACGCAGTATTTT. Its translation is CASSLDLGADTQYF.

The V gene is TRBV18, the J gene TRBJ2-7; 8 nucleotides line up with TRBD2. The CDR3 loop spans 16 amino acids. Germline CDR1 reads KGHSH; CDR2 reads LQKENI. V gave up 0 bases and J gave up 2 bases; unmatched junction bases: 6. The CDR3 protein is CASSPPWAGGPYEQYF. CDR3 coding DNA: TGTGCCAGCTCACCACCTTGGGCGGGGGGCCCCTACGAGCAGTACTTC.

The sample holds a few counts of this clone. This rearrangement joins TRBV5-4 to TRBJ2-7, with TRBD2 identical over 11 bases. The CDR3 runs to 15 residues. J was trimmed by 5 bases and V by 4 bases; bases with no gene match: 8. Germline V gene lookup returns CDR1 SGHNT and CDR2 YYREEE (reference sequence). The CDR3 region has the DNA TGTGCCAGCAGCATGCTGACTAGCGGGACCGACGAGCAGTACTTC. Its translation is CASSMLTSGTDEQYF.

V and J are TRBV15 and TRBJ1-5; D perhaps matches TRBD1 (5 bases). The ends were cut back, 0 bases at V and 1 base at J, with 10 bases in the middle. This CDR3 comprises 16 residues. CDR1 is LNHNV and CDR2 is YYDKDF in the germline V gene (reference sequence). CDR3 protein: CATSRDRQLSNQPQHF. Written as DNA, the CDR3 is TGTGCCACCAGCAGAGATCGACAGTTAAGCAATCAGCCCCAGCATTTT. Based on the CDR3 plus reference TRBV15 and TRBJ1-5, the full variable domain is DAMVIQNPRYQVTQFGKPVTLSCSQTLNHNVMYWYQQKSSQAPKLLFHYYDKDFNNEADTPDNFQSRRPNTSFCFLDIRSPGLGDTAMYLCATSRDRQLSNQPQHFGDGTRLSIL.

The chain carries TRBV5-8 and TRBJ1-5; no definite D call. The CDR3 is 16 amino acids. From germline, CDR1 is SGHTS and CDR2 YDEGEE. The V gene lost 4 bases and the J gene lost 7 bases, with 21 bases spanning the gap. The CDR3, as DNA: TGTGCCAGCAGCACCCGACGGAGGAGTGTGGGGCAGCCCCAGCATTTT. Translation gives CASSTRRRSVGQPQHF.

The chain links TRBV18 to TRBJ2-5; 10 positions match TRBD2. Germline-derived CDR1 and CDR2 are KGHSH and LQKENI. J gave up 5 bases and V 3 bases, and 9 bases lay outside the gene matches. This CDR3 has 16 amino acids. The CDR3 DNA sequence: TGTGCCAGCTCACCCCAGCTAGCGGGAGTATTGGAGACCCAGTACTTC. Encoded protein: CASSPQLAGVLETQYF.

The chain has TRBV28 and TRBJ2-3, with 8 bases lining up with TRBD2. Germline V lookup: CDR1 MDHEN, CDR2 SYDVKM. CDR3 length equals 15 residues. V was clipped by 7 bases and J by 5 bases; unmatched bases: 11. CDR3 in amino acids: CASKKRETSVDTQYF. The CDR3 DNA reads as TGTGCCAGCAAGAAGCGGGAGACCTCGGTAGATACGCAGTATTTT.

This chain links TRBV7-8 with TRBJ2-2; no reliable D call. V dropped 1 base and J dropped 6 bases, with 6 bases sitting between them. The V gene's germline CDR1 is SGHVS and CDR2 FQNEAQ. The CDR3 is 13 amino acids. The CDR3 spells CASSLVSPGELFF. The CDR3 DNA reads as TGTGCCAGCAGCTTAGTCTCCCCCGGGGAGCTGTTTTTT.

The chain combines TRBV9 with TRBJ1-1; a weak D match, TRBD1 (6 bases). CDR1 SGDLS and CDR2 YYNGEE come from the germline V gene. The length of the CDR3 is 16 residues. Trimming stripped 0 bases from V and 4 bases from J, with 16 bases between. The CDR3 nucleotides are TGTGCCAGCAGCGTAGAGGGTGTCAGGGGTGGCACTGAAGCTTTCTTT. It encodes CASSVEGVRGGTEAFF.

This clone came up a few times. CDR3 loop: CASSWGTRIYEQYF. The CDR3 DNA reads TGTGCCAGCAGCTGGGGGACTAGGATCTACGAGCAGTACTTC. The chain couples TRBV11-2 to TRBJ2-7, with 8 nucleotides matching TRBD2. There are 14 residues in the CDR3. CDR1 is SGHAT, CDR2 FQNNGV, per germline. J gave up 3 bases and V 4 bases, and 5 bases lay outside the gene matches.

The chain has TRBV6-7 and TRBJ2-3; possibly TRBD1 for D (5 bases). TRBV6-7 is labeled an ORF, and its function is uncertain. The CDR3 runs 19 residues. Trimming removed 5 bases from V and 0 bases from J, with 24 bases in between. CDR3 sequence (DNA): TGTGCCAGCAGTCTACCCCCCAGGGATCAATTCCTTAGCACAGATACGCAGTATTTT. It encodes CASSLPPRDQFLSTDTQYF.

V usage is TRBV5-1 and J usage is TRBJ2-7; TRBD2 agrees at 13 bases. The junction had 3 bases not matched to a gene; V was cut back by 4 bases and J by 5 bases. CDR3 length: 14 amino acids. Per the germline V gene, CDR1 is SGHRS and CDR2 is YFSETQ. The CDR3 spells CASSQGTSGNEQYF. The CDR3 DNA reads TGCGCCAGCAGCCAAGGGACTAGCGGGAACGAGCAGTACTTC. Full variable domain (rest looked up from reference TRBV5-1 and TRBJ2-7): KAGVTQTPRYLIKTRGQQVTLSCSPISGHRSVSWYQQTPGQGLQFLFEYFSETQRNKGNFPGRFSGRQFSNSRSEMNVSTLELGDSALYLCASSQGTSGNEQYFGPGTRLTVT.

V usage is TRBV7-3 and J usage is TRBJ1-1; weak D call: TRBD1 (6 bases). The germline V gene encodes CDR1 SGHTA and CDR2 FQGTGA. There are 13 residues in the CDR3. Trimming cost V 4 bases and J 4 bases, with 10 bases left between them. For the CDR3, the DNA is TGTGCCAGCAGCTCACAGGGTGGCACTGAAGCTTTCTTT. This encodes CASSSQGGTEAFF.

The CDR3 is CASSQGGLGAATYSGNTIYF. Written as DNA, the CDR3 is TGTGCCAGCAGCCAAGGAGGCTTGGGGGCAGCCACCTACTCTGGAAACACCATATATTTT. The chain has TRBV4-2 and TRBJ1-3; TRBD1 is a possible D gene (6 bases). Trimming took off 1 base at V and 0 bases at J, with 22 bases between the two ends. This CDR3 contains 20 residues. Germline lookup yields CDR1 LGHNA and CDR2 YNFKEQ.

This chain links TRBV4-1 with TRBJ2-7; maybe TRBD2 (7 bases). V dropped 0 bases and J dropped 0 bases, with 15 bases sitting between them. This CDR3 is 17 amino acids long. CDR1 and CDR2 (germline): MGHRA, YSYEKL. The CDR3 region is CASSQEGGGVSSYEQYF. In nucleotides, the CDR3 is TGCGCCAGCAGCCAAGAAGGAGGGGGGGTCAGCTCCTACGAGCAGTACTTC.

The chain combines TRBV7-2 with TRBJ2-1; no clear D. Trimming left V 3 bases short and J 5 bases short, with 8 bases between. Looked up from germline, CDR1 is SGHTA and CDR2 is FQGNSA. This CDR3 spans 13 amino acids. The CDR3 here is CASSFEKDNEQFF. In nucleotides, the CDR3 is TGTGCCAGCAGCTTCGAGAAAGACAATGAGCAGTTCTTC.

This clone was seen a single time. J is TRBJ2-6 and V is TRBV14, with a weak D call TRBD2 (6 bases). The CDR3 totals 17 residues. Trimming pared 4 bases from V and 0 bases from J, leaving 13 bases between. Germline V gene sequence: CDR1 SGHDN, CDR2 FVKESK. CDR3 DNA sequence: TGTGCCAGCAGCCCAAAATCGGGGGTCTCTGGGGCCAACGTCCTGACTTTC. Amino acids: CASSPKSGVSGANVLTF.

The rearrangement joins TRBV6-5 to TRBJ1-1; possible D gene TRBD1, 5 bases. This CDR3 comprises 14 residues. The V end was cut by 5 bases, the J end by 2 bases, with 12 bases between. Germline V lookup: CDR1 MNHEY, CDR2 SVGAGI. CDR3 DNA: TGTGCCAGCAGTCGGGCAGGGACTAACACTGAAGCTTTCTTT. Translating it yields CASSRAGTNTEAFF.

V is TRBV27 and J is TRBJ2-7; TRBD1 matches 8 bases. The length of the CDR3 is 16 residues. The germline V gene encodes CDR1 MNHEY and CDR2 SMNVEV (reference sequence). The V gene end was trimmed by 4 bases and the J gene end by 1 base; junction bases not matched to a gene: 9. DNA of the CDR3: TGTGCCAGCAGTTCCACGGACAGGGACCAATCCTACGAGCAGTACTTC. It translates to CASSSTDRDQSYEQYF.

This sequence joins TRBV25-1 and TRBJ2-2; possibly TRBD2 for D (5 bases). The CDR3 has 14 residues. V lost 1 base, J lost 4 bases, and 7 bases lay in between. Germline assignment: CDR1 MGHDK and CDR2 SYGVNS. The CDR3 sequence: CASSEFEGTGELFF. CDR3 nucleotides: TGTGCCAGCAGTGAATTTGAGGGCACCGGGGAGCTGTTTTTT.

The chain carries TRBV11-2 and TRBJ2-3; the D is unclear. The germline CDR1 and CDR2 sequences are SGHAT and FQNNGV. This CDR3 has 15 residues. Trimming cost V 0 bases and J 2 bases, with 9 bases left between them. CDR3 sequence reads: CASSLDQAFTDTQYF. DNA of the CDR3: TGTGCCAGCAGCTTAGATCAGGCGTTCACAGATACGCAGTATTTT.

V is TRBV4-1 and J is TRBJ2-3; 8 bases are a match to TRBD2. The germline gives CDR1 MGHRA, CDR2 YSYEKL. With 0 bases clipped from V and 1 base from J, the junction kept 9 bases outside the gene matches. The CDR3 length is 18 residues. The CDR3 DNA reads TGCGCCAGCAGCCAAGAGGGATGGAGAGCGGGGGGCACAGATACGCAGTATTTT. This encodes CASSQEGWRAGGTDTQYF.

The chain links TRBV28 to TRBJ2-3; TRBD2 agrees at 8 bases. The V and J ends lost 6 bases and 2 bases, in that order; junction bases with no gene match: 10. There are 16 residues in the CDR3. The germline V gene has CDR1 MDHEN and CDR2 SYDVKM. This chain's CDR3 is CASRRSGVKYTDTQYF. CDR3 DNA sequence: TGTGCCAGCAGACGTAGCGGGGTTAAGTACACAGATACGCAGTATTTT.

The gene calls are TRBV27 and TRBJ2-7; TRBD2 aligns across 8 bases. Germline CDR1 is MNHEY and CDR2 is SMNVEV (reference sequence). The CDR3 extends over 13 amino acids. Trimming cost V 4 bases and J 2 bases; bases outside gene matches: 1. The CDR3 loop is CASSSGGAYEQYF. CDR3 in DNA: TGTGCCAGCAGTTCCGGGGGGGCCTACGAGCAGTACTTC.